This TCR beta chain was sequenced in a study of cytomegalovirus exposure and HLA in healthy donors. Overall study: As released early, the data held some 85 million unique TCRs from HLA-typed donors. Study outcomes and limitations: Rarity characterized most TCR sequences, yet some public TCRs appeared in many donors. Further analysis was carried out later, and it showed several of the most significant clusters appearing linked to common viral pathogens.

The PCR made use of 60 Vbeta and 13 Jbeta primers. Produced via immunoSEQ multiplex PCR; TCRdb's table is partial and in-frame only. The sample has 95,000 to 150,000 clones; around 80% are singletons. This clone appeared a few times. Its antigen remains unidentified. Among the donors, all were healthy bone marrow donors. The receptor was isolated from a man in his fifties or sixties in good health and CMV-seronegative. Sequenced: PBMCs.

As DNA, the CDR3 is TGTGCCAGCAGTGCAGCAGGCCACAGGGATCACACTGAAGCTTTCTTT. Encoded protein: CASSAAGHRDHTEAFF. This rearrangement joins TRBV6-1 to TRBJ1-1; D perhaps matches TRBD1 (6 bases). Germline V gene sequence: CDR1 MNHNS, CDR2 SASEGT. Trimming shortened V by 4 bases and J by 3 bases, and 18 bases separated the two germline ends. The CDR3 totals 16 residues.